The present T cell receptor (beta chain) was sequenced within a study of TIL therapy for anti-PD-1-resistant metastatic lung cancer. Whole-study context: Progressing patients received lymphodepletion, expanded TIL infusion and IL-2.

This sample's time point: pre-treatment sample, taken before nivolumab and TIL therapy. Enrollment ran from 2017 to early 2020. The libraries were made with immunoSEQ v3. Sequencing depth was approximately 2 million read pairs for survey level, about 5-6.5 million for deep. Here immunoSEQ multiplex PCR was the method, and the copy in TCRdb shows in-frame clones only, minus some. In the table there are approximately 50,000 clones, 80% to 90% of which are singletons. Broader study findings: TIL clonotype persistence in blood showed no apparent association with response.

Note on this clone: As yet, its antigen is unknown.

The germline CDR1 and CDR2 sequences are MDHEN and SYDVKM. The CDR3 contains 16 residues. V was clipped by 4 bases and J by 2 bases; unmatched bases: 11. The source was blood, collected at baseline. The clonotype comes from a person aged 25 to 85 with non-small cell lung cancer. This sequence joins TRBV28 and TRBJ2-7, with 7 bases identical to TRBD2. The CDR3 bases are TGTGCCAGCAGTTCCGGGGGTGGCGGGAGAGCCTACGAGCAGTACTTC. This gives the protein CASSSGGGGRAYEQYF. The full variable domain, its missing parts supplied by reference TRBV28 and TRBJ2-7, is DVKVTQSSRYLVKRTGEKVFLECVQDMDHENMFWYRQDPGLGLRLIYFSYDVKMKEKGDIPEGYSVSREKKERFSLILESASTNQTSMYLCASSSGGGGRAYEQYFGPGTRLTVT.